What follows are 13 T cell receptor beta chains derived from one specimen sequenced in a study of beta chain features in type 1 diabetes. Investigators reverse transcribed all isolated RNA, so they sequenced expressed TCRB transcripts. Generated by immunoSEQ multiplex PCR, the TCRdb table keeps only in-frame clones and is missing some. The repertoire holds 350,000 to 450,000 clones, approximately 15% seen once, with roughly 0.035% in the top ten. The sample comprised naive CD4+ T cells from blood. The receptors stem from a man in his thirties or forties in good health.

This clone was found a few times. The chain links TRBV7-2 to TRBJ1-5, with 12 bases fitting TRBD1. Germline CDR1 and CDR2: SGHTA and FQGNSA. The V gene end was trimmed by 5 bases and the J gene end by 6 bases; junction bases not matched to a gene: 8. CDR3 size: 16 residues. CDR3 nucleotide sequence: TGTGCCAGCAGCCCCGGGACAGGGGGCGCCGGTCAGCCCCAGCATTTT. Protein product: CASSPGTGGAGQPQHF. Supplemented by reference TRBV7-2 and TRBJ1-5, the full variable domain reads GAGVSQSPSNKVTEKGKDVELRCDPISGHTALYWYRQSLGQGLEFLIYFQGNSAPDKSGLPSDRFSAERTGGSVSTLTIQRTQQEDSAVYLCASSPGTGGAGQPQHFGDGTRLSIL.

The table lists this clone with a few counts. The rearrangement joins TRBV7-6 to TRBJ2-2; D unclear. V dropped 4 bases and J dropped 2 bases, with 20 bases sitting between them. The germline V gene encodes CDR1 SGHVS and CDR2 FNYEAQ. The length of the CDR3 is 18 residues. CDR3 nucleotide sequence: TGTGCCAGCAGCTCCCGCTTAACAGTTGCCCTTAACACCGGGGAGCTGTTTTTT. Amino acids: CASSSRLTVALNTGELFF.

DNA of the CDR3: TGCGCCAGCAGCTTGATACAAATCCCGCCCCAGCATTTT. This encodes CASSLIQIPPQHF. The V gene is TRBV5-1, the J gene TRBJ1-5; no definite D call. The germline V gene encodes CDR1 SGHRS and CDR2 YFSETQ. V lost 1 base and J 9 bases, leaving 11 bases between the germline ends. The CDR3 has 13 amino acids.

The chain combines TRBV10-3 with TRBJ2-7, with D possibly being TRBD2 (5 bases). Per germline, CDR1 ENHRY and CDR2 SYGVKD. V lost 0 bases and J lost 1, with 10 bases in between. The CDR3 spans 15 residues. The CDR3 loop is CAISESSGRSYEQYF. The CDR3 nucleotides read TGTGCCATCAGTGAGTCGAGCGGCCGATCCTACGAGCAGTACTTC.

The gene calls are TRBV5-4 and TRBJ2-6; tentative D call: TRBD1 (6 bases). This CDR3 has 16 amino acids. Germline V gene lookup returns CDR1 SGHNT and CDR2 YYREEE (reference sequence). The V and J ends lost 2 bases and 4 bases respectively, with 13 bases between them. The CDR3 spells CASSFPQGTGANVLTF. The DNA of the CDR3 is TGTGCCAGCAGCTTCCCACAGGGAACGGGGGCCAACGTCCTGACTTTC. Full variable domain (outside the CDR3, taken from reference TRBV5-4 and TRBJ2-6): ETGVTQSPTHLIKTRGQQVTLRCSSQSGHNTVSWYQQALGQGPQFIFQYYREEENGRGNFPPRFSGLQFPNYSSELNVNALELDDSALYLCASSFPQGTGANVLTFGAGSRLTVL.

This clone was seen only a few times. The genes are TRBV13 and TRBJ1-4; D is possibly TRBD1 (5 bases). Germline CDR1 PRHDT, CDR2 FYEKMQ (reference sequence). Trimming pared 2 bases from V and 2 bases from J, leaving 9 bases between. CDR3 size: 15 residues. The CDR3, as DNA: TGTGCCAGCAGCTTAAAGCAGGGTACTAATGAAAAACTGTTTTTT. Translated, it gives CASSLKQGTNEKLFF. The variable domain in full, completed from reference TRBV13 and TRBJ1-4, reads AAGVIQSPRHLIKEKRETATLKCYPIPRHDTVYWYQQGPGQDPQFLISFYEKMQSDKGSIPDRFSAQQFSDYHSELNMSSLELGDSALYFCASSLKQGTNEKLFFGSGTQLSVL.

CDR3 bases: TGCGCCAGCAGGCCCGGGACAGGGATTAACAATGAGCAGTTCTTC. As protein: CASRPGTGINNEQFF. The chain recombines TRBV4-1 with TRBJ2-1; 9 positions agree with TRBD1. This CDR3 comprises 15 residues. CDR1 is MGHRA, CDR2 YSYEKL, per germline. The V gene end was trimmed by 6 bases and the J gene end by 5 bases; junction bases not matched to a gene: 8.

This clone was seen a few times. Other nucleotide sequences in the sample specify the same CDR3. This chain uses TRBV7-2 with TRBJ2-7; 8 bases are a match to TRBD2. In germline, CDR1 is SGHTA, CDR2 FQGNSA. J lost 3 bases, V lost 1 base, and 5 bases had no gene match. There are 15 residues in the CDR3. In DNA, the CDR3 is TGTGCCAGCAGCTTAGAGGCGGGGGGAAACTACGAGCAGTACGTC. This translates into CASSLEAGGNYEQYV.

The V and J genes are TRBV7-9 and TRBJ2-1; TRBD2 matches at 7 bases. Trimming at V came to 10 bases and at J to 0 bases, leaving 6 bases not matched to a gene. CDR3 length: 14 amino acids. The germline CDR1 and CDR2 sequences are SEHNR and FQNEAQ (reference sequence). The CDR3 sequence is CAKGLGSSYNEQFF. The CDR3 DNA is TGTGCCAAAGGACTAGGGAGCTCCTACAATGAGCAGTTCTTC.

The genes are TRBV2 and TRBJ1-1; possibly TRBD1 for D (5 bases). This CDR3 contains 13 residues. CDR1 and CDR2 (germline): SNHLY, FYNNEI. Deletions cut 6 bases from V and 1 base from J, with 9 bases between. CDR3 loop: CASRAGQNTEAFF. In DNA form, the CDR3 reads TGTGCCAGCAGGGCTGGACAGAACACTGAAGCTTTCTTT.

This clone was seen only a few times. The chain joins TRBV28 to TRBJ1-1, with D possibly TRBD1 on 5 matching bases. This CDR3 comprises 11 residues. Trimming shortened V by 8 bases and J by 8 bases, and 12 bases separated the two germline ends. In germline, CDR1 is MDHEN, CDR2 SYDVKM. The CDR3 DNA is TGTGCCAGCCAGAGGACAACCGAAGCTTTCTTT. It is translated as CASQRTTEAFF.

The chain combines TRBV9 with TRBJ2-1, with 12 bases matching TRBD2. J lost 7 bases, V lost 1 base, and 9 bases had no gene match. Germline V gives CDR1 SGDLS, CDR2 YYNGEE. The CDR3 length is 17 residues. DNA of the CDR3: TGTGCCAGCAGCGTATTGGCTAGCGGGAGGGCCGGGAATGAGCAGTTCTTC. Translating gives CASSVLASGRAGNEQFF.

This clone turned up a few times. V and J are TRBV28 and TRBJ1-2; D remains unclear. The CDR3 covers 14 residues. Germline CDR1 is MDHEN and CDR2 is SYDVKM. Deletions cut 6 bases from V and 10 bases from J, with 21 bases between. This CDR3 reads CASRNSEPAVLYTF. As DNA, the CDR3 is TGTGCCAGCAGGAACTCCGAGCCGGCGGTCCTCTACACCTTC.